A selection of T cell receptor beta chains follows, all from one sample in a study of human T cells and chemical hapten exposure. TCRdb recomputed calls from the RACE reads with MiXCR, one row per CDR3 protein. Among around 120,000 distinct CDR3 sequences listed, about 14% were seen once. The specimen comprised whole blood, sampled in connection with sensitization to the hapten diphenylcyclopropenone (DPC). Receptors were obtained from a woman between 18 and 29 years old with alopecia areata. Some clones in this sample may be carry-over from other donors' samples. Each CDR3 is given with its conserved first and last residue. Size is omitted from some rows. Given values are once, few, many or a class for expanded clones.

v_call clone_size cdr3_aa
TRBV6-5 many CASSLAGGRNEQFF
TRBV5-4 many CASSPGTQNYGYTF
TRBV6-2/TRBV6-3 many CASSPSFYGYTF
TRBV11-2 - CASSHGLAGGTDTQYF
TRBV28 few CASSLSRDGIQYF
TRBV30 few CAWSWVGGTEAFF
TRBV7-6 - CASSLGRDSTQYF
TRBV4-3 few CASSQRGPWTETTDTQYF
TRBV20-1 few CSAPREGYTF
TRBV10-3 few CAISESGTGSNQPQHF
TRBV27 - CASSSPGTGVNEQYF
TRBV5-1 few CASEFFSGRSYNEQFF
TRBV9 - CASSVGDSYNEQFF
TRBV6-2/TRBV6-3 - CASSPSVEQFF
TRBV12-3/TRBV12-4 few CASSLGLSLNSPLHF
TRBV5-1 few CASSPFPGGNEQYF
TRBV4-2 many CASGWTGSDNEQFF
TRBV20-1 few CSASGGPGNTIYF
TRBV11-2 - CASSPDRGRTDTQYF
TRBV28 - CASSPPGTGLVGYTF
TRBV29-1 few CSALAREAADTQYF
TRBV2 - CASSEYRISGANVLTF
TRBV19 few CASSIAGTEAFF
TRBV6-1 - CASRIPGGDTQYF
TRBV27 many CASSFGGGGRETQYF
TRBV13 - CASSGSRDGNEKLFF
TRBV9 - CATSSGVDNEQFF
TRBV7-2 - CASSSGLAGSEQFF
TRBV9 - CASSTTGTGGGGEKLFF
TRBV12-3/TRBV12-4 few CASGPTGGPYEQYF
TRBV20-1 - CSASKQARNEKLFF
TRBV20-1 - CSARDGGSSGNTIYF
TRBV2 many CASERRNTYNEQFF
TRBV12-3/TRBV12-4 - CASSLRQGNSNQPQHF
TRBV12-3/TRBV12-4 - CASRGGRGEEKLFF
TRBV12-3/TRBV12-4 - CASSLFSESNQPQHF
TRBV10-3 many CATRGQGRYEQYF
TRBV29-1 few CSVDPGGTEAFF
TRBV20-1 many CSTPGRENQPQHF
TRBV4-3 - CASKQGSYNSPLHF